This T cell receptor beta chain appears in the sequencing data of a study of spatial heterogeneity in lung cancer. Time point reported: sample taken at primary tumor resection. TCRdb recomputed calls from the 5' RACE reads with MiXCR, one row per CDR3 protein. Found here are around 1,900 distinct CDR3 sequences, around 8% of them singletons; the top ten hold 20% to 25%. This CDR3 has 16 residues. Germline loops: CDR1 SGHRS, CDR2 YFSETQ. V was clipped by 1 base and J by 3 bases, with 17 bases between them. This clonotype was found many times. The target antigen is unknown. Notes on the study in general: Tumor mutation count correlated with how many alpha and beta TCRs expanded intratumorally.

This TCR derives from a male donor with early-stage non-small cell lung cancer. Sequences were derived from lung tumor tissue, sampled at surgery. The rearrangement links TRBV5-1 to TRBJ2-7; D not certain. The CDR3 nucleotides read TGCGCCAGCAGCTTGTCTAAGGGCCAGGCTGTCTACGAGCAGTACGTC. Translation gives CASSLSKGQAVYEQYV.